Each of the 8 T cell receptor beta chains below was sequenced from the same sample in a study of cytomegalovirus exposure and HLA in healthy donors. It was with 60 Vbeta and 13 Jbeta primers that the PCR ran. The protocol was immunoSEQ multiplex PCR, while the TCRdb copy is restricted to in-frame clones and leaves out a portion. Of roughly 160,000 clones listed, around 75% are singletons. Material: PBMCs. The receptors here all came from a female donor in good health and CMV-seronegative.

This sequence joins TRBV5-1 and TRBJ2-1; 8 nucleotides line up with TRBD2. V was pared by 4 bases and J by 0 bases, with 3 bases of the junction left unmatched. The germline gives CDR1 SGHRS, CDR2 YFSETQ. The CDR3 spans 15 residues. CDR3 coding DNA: TGCGCCAGCAGCGGGAGCGGGGGCTCCTACAATGAGCAGTTCTTC. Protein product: CASSGSGGSYNEQFF.

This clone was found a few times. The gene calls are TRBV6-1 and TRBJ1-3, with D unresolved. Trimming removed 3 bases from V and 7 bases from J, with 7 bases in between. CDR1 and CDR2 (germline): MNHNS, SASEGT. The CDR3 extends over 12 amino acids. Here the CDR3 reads CASSETSNTIYF. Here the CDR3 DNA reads TGTGCCAGCAGTGAGACATCGAACACCATATATTTT.

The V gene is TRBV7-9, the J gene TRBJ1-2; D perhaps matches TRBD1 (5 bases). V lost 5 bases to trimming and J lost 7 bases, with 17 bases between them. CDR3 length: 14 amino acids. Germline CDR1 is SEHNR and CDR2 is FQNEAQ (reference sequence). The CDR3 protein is CASSPMGRWAGYTF. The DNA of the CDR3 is TGTGCCAGCAGCCCAATGGGGCGCTGGGCTGGCTACACCTTC.

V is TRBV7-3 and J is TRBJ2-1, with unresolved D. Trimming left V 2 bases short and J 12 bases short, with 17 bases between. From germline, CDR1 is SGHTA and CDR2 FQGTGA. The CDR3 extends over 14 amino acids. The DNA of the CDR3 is TGTGCCAGCAGCTTACCACTTAGAAGTCCCTGGCAGTTCTTC. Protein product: CASSLPLRSPWQFF.

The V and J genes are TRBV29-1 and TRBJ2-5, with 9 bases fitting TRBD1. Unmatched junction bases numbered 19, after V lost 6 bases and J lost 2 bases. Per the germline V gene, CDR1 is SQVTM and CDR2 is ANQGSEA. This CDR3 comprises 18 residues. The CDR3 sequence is CSVELRKSGTGWQETQYF. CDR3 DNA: TGCAGCGTCGAACTTAGAAAATCCGGGACAGGGTGGCAAGAGACCCAGTACTTC.

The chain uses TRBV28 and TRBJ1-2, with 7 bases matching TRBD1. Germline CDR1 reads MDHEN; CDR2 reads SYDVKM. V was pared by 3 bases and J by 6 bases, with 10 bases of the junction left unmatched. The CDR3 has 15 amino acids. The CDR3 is CASSLASRQGNGYTF. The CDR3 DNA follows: TGTGCCAGCAGTTTGGCTTCCCGACAGGGTAATGGCTACACCTTC.

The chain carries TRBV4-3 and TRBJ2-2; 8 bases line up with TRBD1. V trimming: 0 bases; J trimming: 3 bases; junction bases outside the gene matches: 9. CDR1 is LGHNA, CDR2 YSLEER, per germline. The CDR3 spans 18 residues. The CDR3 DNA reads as TGCGCCAGCAGCCAAGATAGGTCAGGGACAGGAGACACCGGGGAGCTGTTTTTT. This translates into CASSQDRSGTGDTGELFF.

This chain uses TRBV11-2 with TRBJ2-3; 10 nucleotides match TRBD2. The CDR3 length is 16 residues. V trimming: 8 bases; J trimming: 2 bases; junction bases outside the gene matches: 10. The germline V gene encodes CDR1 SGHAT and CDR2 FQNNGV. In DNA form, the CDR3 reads TGTGCCAGCCGTTTCCGAGCGGGAGGGATCACAGATACGCAGTATTTT. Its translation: CASRFRAGGITDTQYF.